This T cell receptor (beta chain) was retrieved from a study of identical twins. Per the germline V gene, CDR1 is DFQATT and CDR2 is SNEGSKA (reference sequence). The germline V and J ends were trimmed by 1 base and 3 bases, with 5 bases remaining between them. This CDR3 is built from 12 residues. A note on this clonotype: Antigen specificity is unknown.

Study-wide findings and caveats: Out-of-frame alpha sequences shared between twins exhibited an excess of low generation probability.

TCRdb independently ran MiXCR on the 5' RACE reads; one entry per CDR3 protein. Among hundreds of thousands of distinct CDR3 sequences listed, around 8.3% were seen once. The same sample was also studied in work on yellow fever vaccine responses in identical twins.

This chain joins TRBV20-1 and TRBJ2-3; D not resolved. This receptor was taken from a young woman in good health. What was sequenced was PBMCs. CDR3 nucleotides: TGCAGTGCTAGAGCTAATACAGATACGCAGTATTTT. Its protein is CSARANTDTQYF.